At least ten counts were recorded for the clone carrying this T cell receptor (beta chain). Antigen unknown. Using two-round multiplex PCR, the authors amplified TCR beta CDR3 from genomic DNA. Round-one PCR had primers specific to each TRBV and TRBJ gene. MiXCR was run by TCRdb on the multiplex PCR reads, yielding one entry per CDR3 protein. The sample yields approximately 20,000 distinct CDR3 sequences, about 26% seen once. Two sampling time points were used, and 6 to 7.5 milliliters of peripheral blood were drawn at each. This sample was included in a study of prognosis after radiotherapy for stage I lung cancer. Notes on the study in general: When patients developed distant metastases, their Shannon entropy after stereotactic body radiation therapy was lower.

Trimming at V came to 4 bases and at J to 5 bases, leaving 8 bases not matched to a gene. The CDR3 length is 16 residues. The germline gives CDR1 SGHRS, CDR2 YFSETQ. The sample was PBMCs, taken before or after stereotactic body radiation therapy (not recorded which). The TCR comes from a donor aged 50 or older with non-small cell lung cancer. The V gene is TRBV5-1, the J gene TRBJ2-5; 13 bases align to TRBD2. CDR3 in amino acids: CASSETSGRAFETQYF. In DNA, the CDR3 is TGCGCCAGCAGCGAAACTAGCGGGAGGGCCTTTGAGACCCAGTACTTC. Based on the CDR3 plus reference TRBV5-1 and TRBJ2-5, the full variable domain is KAGVTQTPRYLIKTRGQQVTLSCSPISGHRSVSWYQQTPGQGLQFLFEYFSETQRNKGNFPGRFSGRQFSNSRSEMNVSTLELGDSALYLCASSETSGRAFETQYFGPGTRLLVL.